This TCR beta chain appears in the sequencing data of a study of T cell responses to AZD1222 COVID-19 vaccine. Study results and limitations: Donors, mostly white British, included more females; clonal diversity was possibly underestimated.

The CDR3 is 15 amino acids. The ends lost 5 bases at V and 2 bases at J; junction bases unmatched: 6. Germline CDR1 reads SNHLY; CDR2 reads FYNNEI. This clone was recorded once. Antigen specificity is unknown. Method: immunoSEQ multiplex PCR; TCRdb's copy keeps in-frame clones and lacks some. Among 140,000 to 150,000 clones, approximately 90% were seen once, and the ten largest hold over 3%. Material: peripheral blood, obtained 28 days after the second AZD1222 dose. V gene TRBV2 combines with J gene TRBJ1-2, with 9 bases aligning to TRBD1. This TCR was sampled from an adult who received the AZD1222 COVID-19 vaccine. The CDR3 sequence: CASSQQGASNYGYTF. CDR3 nucleotides: TGTGCCAGCAGTCAACAGGGGGCGTCGAACTATGGCTACACCTTC.